The 5 T cell receptor beta chains below come from one sample, sequenced in a study of OX40 agonist ivuxolimab in advanced cancers. This table comes from immunoSEQ multiplex PCR, and its TCRdb copy is limited to in-frame clones, with some not included. Found here are about 64,000 clones, about nine tenths of them singletons; the top ten hold approximately 2.5%. Here the sequenced sample was CD4+ or CD8+ T cells sorted from blood, taken in a trial of the OX40 agonist ivuxolimab. The receptor set was obtained from an adult with an advanced solid tumor such as melanoma, head and neck, liver or kidney cancer.

The chain combines TRBV6-5 with TRBJ2-7; TRBD1 might be the D (6 bases). V was pared by 6 bases and J by 0 bases, with 15 bases between. The CDR3 is made up of 15 amino acids. Per germline, CDR1 MNHEY and CDR2 SVGAGI. Here the CDR3 DNA reads TGTGCCAGCAGACAGGGTCCGGGTCTCTCCTACGAGCAGTACTTC. It encodes CASRQGPGLSYEQYF.

The CDR3 sequence is CASSLMGLGTFEKQYF. CDR3 DNA sequence: TGTGCCAGCAGTCTCATGGGGCTCGGGACTTTCGAAAAGCAGTACTTC. V usage is TRBV28 and J usage is TRBJ2-7; D possibly corresponds to TRBD2 (6 bases). CDR3 length equals 16 residues. V was shortened by 5 bases and J by 8 bases, with 25 bases between the two germline ends. Looked up from germline, CDR1 is MDHEN and CDR2 is SYDVKM.

V is TRBV28 and J is TRBJ1-5; the D is unclear. The ends were cut back, 6 bases at V and 6 bases at J, with 9 bases in the middle. Germline lookup yields CDR1 MDHEN and CDR2 SYDVKM. This CDR3 region has 12 residues. This CDR3 reads CASRPGSQPQHF. CDR3 sequence (DNA): TGTGCCAGCAGGCCGGGGTCTCAGCCCCAGCATTTT. Looking up the rest from reference TRBV28 and TRBJ1-5 gives the full variable domain: DVKVTQSSRYLVKRTGEKVFLECVQDMDHENMFWYRQDPGLGLRLIYFSYDVKMKEKGDIPEGYSVSREKKERFSLILESASTNQTSMYLCASRPGSQPQHFGDGTRLSIL.

The J gene is TRBJ2-2, the V gene TRBV7-8, with D unresolved. Germline V gives CDR1 SGHVS, CDR2 FQNEAQ. The germline V and J ends were trimmed by 8 bases and 2 bases, with 12 bases remaining between them. The CDR3 is 14 amino acids. This chain's CDR3 is CASSLQINTGELFF. The CDR3, as DNA: TGTGCCAGCTCACTCCAAATCAACACCGGGGAGCTGTTTTTT.

This clone has only one observation. V and J are TRBV7-9 and TRBJ2-2, with 11 bases that match TRBD2. CDR1 SEHNR and CDR2 FQNEAQ come from the germline V gene (reference sequence). This CDR3 has 17 amino acids. V lost 1 base and J lost 5; bases outside the gene matches: 6. The chain's CDR3 is CASSLGVLAGETGELFF. CDR3 DNA sequence: TGTGCCAGCAGCTTAGGGGTACTAGCGGGAGAGACCGGGGAGCTGTTTTTT.